This TCR beta chain was recovered during a study of CD8 T cells in ankylosing spondylitis. General study results and limits: Blood from ankylosing spondylitis patients appeared to carry a characteristic roughly eight-variant TCR beta motif.

This clonotype was observed at least ten times. As yet, its antigen is unknown. Germline V gene lookup returns CDR1 DFQATT and CDR2 SNEGSKA (reference sequence). The V and J ends lost 1 base and 7 bases respectively, with 14 bases between them. The CDR3 has 14 residues. TCRdb recomputed calls from the 5' RACE reads with MiXCR, one row per CDR3 protein. This table holds more than 600,000 distinct CDR3 sequences, around 20% found once. The TCR originated in a male donor with ankylosing spondylitis. Sequencing was carried out using blood, either unsorted or a sorted T cell fraction (not recorded which). The chain uses TRBV20-1 and TRBJ1-5; D is possibly TRBD1 (6 bases). Written as DNA, the CDR3 is TGCAGTGCTAGAGGGGGGGGGCGCGACCAGCCCCAGCATTTT. Protein: CSARGGGRDQPQHF.